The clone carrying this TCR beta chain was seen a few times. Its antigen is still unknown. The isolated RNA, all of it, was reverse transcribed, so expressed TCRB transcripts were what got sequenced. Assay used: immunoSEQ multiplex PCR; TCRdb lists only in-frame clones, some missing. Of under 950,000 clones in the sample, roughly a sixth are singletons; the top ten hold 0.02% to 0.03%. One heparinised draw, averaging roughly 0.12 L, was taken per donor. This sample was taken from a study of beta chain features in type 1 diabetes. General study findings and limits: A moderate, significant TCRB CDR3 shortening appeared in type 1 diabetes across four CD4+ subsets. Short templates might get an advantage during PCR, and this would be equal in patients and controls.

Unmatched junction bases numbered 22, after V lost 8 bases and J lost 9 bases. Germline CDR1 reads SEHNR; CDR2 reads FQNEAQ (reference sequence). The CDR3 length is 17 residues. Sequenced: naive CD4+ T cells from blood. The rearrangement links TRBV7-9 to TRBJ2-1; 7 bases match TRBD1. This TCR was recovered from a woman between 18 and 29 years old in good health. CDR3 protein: CASATAALQGFVGEQFF. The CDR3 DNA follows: TGTGCCAGCGCAACCGCCGCATTACAGGGGTTTGTTGGTGAGCAGTTCTTC.